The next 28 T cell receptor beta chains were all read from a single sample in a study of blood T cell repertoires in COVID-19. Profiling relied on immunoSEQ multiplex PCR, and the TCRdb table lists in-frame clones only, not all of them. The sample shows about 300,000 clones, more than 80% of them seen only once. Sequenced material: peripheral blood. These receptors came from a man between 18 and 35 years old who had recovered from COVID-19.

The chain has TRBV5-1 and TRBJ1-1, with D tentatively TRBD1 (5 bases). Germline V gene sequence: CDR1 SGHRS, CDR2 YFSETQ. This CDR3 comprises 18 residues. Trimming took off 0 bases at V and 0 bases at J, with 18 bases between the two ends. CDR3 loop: CASSLGGLTDSMNTEAFF. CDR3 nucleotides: TGCGCCAGCAGCTTGGGGGGACTGACTGATTCCATGAACACTGAAGCTTTCTTT.

The CDR3 sequence: CASSDEGQGAYEQYF. As DNA, the CDR3 is TGTGCCAGCAGTGATGAGGGTCAGGGGGCCTACGAGCAGTACTTC. The chain has TRBV25-1 and TRBJ2-7, with 7 bases identical to TRBD1. This CDR3 has 15 amino acids. CDR1 and CDR2 from the germline V gene are MGHDK and SYGVNS. The V segment lost 3 bases and the J segment 2 bases; nucleotides outside the gene matches: 7.

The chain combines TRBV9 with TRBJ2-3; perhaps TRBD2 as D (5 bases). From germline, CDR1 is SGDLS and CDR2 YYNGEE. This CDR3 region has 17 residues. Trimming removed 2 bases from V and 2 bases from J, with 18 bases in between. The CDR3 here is CASSVGPSLVYTDTQYF. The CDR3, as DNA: TGTGCCAGCAGCGTGGGTCCTAGCCTAGTTTACACAGATACGCAGTATTTT.

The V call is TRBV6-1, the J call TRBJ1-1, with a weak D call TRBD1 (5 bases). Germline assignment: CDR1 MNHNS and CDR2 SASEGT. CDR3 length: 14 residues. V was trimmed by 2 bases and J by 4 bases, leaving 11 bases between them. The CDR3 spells CASSEWSGGTEAFF. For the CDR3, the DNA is TGTGCCAGCAGTGAATGGTCGGGGGGCACTGAAGCTTTCTTT.

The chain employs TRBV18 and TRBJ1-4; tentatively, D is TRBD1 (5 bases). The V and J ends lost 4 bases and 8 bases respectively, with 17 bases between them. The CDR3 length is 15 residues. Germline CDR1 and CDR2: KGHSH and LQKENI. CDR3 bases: TGTGCCAGCTCACGCGACAGTCCGAATGCCGAAAAACTGTTTTTT. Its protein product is CASSRDSPNAEKLFF.

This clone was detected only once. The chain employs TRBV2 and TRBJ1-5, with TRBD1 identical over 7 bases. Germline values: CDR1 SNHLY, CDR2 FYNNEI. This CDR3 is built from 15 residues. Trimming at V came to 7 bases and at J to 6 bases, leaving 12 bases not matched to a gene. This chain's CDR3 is CASTQMGQGGQPQHF. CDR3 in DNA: TGTGCCAGCACTCAAATGGGCCAGGGGGGTCAGCCCCAGCATTTT.

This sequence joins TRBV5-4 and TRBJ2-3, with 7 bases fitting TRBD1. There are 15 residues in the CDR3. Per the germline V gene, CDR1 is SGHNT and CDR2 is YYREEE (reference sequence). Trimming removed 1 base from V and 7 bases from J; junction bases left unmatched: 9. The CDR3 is CASSLIDRVANTQYF. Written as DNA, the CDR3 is TGTGCCAGCAGCTTGATAGACAGGGTCGCAAATACGCAGTATTTT.

CDR3 coding DNA: TGTGCCAGCAGCTTGGAACAGGGGGCGTTAAACACTGAAGCTTTCTTT. Residues: CASSLEQGALNTEAFF. The chain carries TRBV5-4 and TRBJ1-1; 9 bases map to TRBD1. V was pared by 0 bases and J by 2 bases, with 5 bases of the junction left unmatched. Germline V lookup: CDR1 SGHNT, CDR2 YYREEE (reference sequence). The CDR3 has 16 residues.

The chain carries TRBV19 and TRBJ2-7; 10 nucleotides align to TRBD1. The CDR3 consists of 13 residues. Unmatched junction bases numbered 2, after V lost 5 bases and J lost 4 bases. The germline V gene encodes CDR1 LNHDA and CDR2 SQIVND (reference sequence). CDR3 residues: CASSVGQGYEQYF. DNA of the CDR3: TGTGCCAGTAGTGTGGGACAGGGGTACGAGCAGTACTTC.

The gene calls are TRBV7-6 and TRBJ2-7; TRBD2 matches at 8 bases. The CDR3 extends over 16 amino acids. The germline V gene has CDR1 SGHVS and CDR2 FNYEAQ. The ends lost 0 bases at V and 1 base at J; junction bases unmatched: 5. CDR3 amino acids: CASSLAGTSRSYEQYF. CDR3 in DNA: TGTGCCAGCAGCTTAGCGGGGACTAGTCGGTCCTACGAGCAGTACTTC.

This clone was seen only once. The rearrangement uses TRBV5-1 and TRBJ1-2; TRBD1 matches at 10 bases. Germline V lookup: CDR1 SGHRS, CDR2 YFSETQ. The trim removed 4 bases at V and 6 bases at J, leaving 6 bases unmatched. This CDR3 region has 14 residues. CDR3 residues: CASSPGQGNDGYTF. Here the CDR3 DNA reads TGCGCCAGCAGCCCGGGACAGGGGAACGATGGCTACACCTTC.

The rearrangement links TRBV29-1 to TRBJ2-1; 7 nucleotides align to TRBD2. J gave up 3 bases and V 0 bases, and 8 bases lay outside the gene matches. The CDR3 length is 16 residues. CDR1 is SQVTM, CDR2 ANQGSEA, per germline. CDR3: CSVEDLPAGSYNEQFF. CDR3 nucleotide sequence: TGCAGCGTTGAAGATCTTCCAGCGGGAAGCTACAATGAGCAGTTCTTC.

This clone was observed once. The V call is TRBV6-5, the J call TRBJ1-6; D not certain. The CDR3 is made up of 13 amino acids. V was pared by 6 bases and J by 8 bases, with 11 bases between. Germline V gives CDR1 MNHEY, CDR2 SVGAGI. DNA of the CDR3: TGTGCCAGCAGGGGAGCCCGGGATTCACCCCTCCACTTT. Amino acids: CASRGARDSPLHF.

CDR3 nucleotides: TGTGCCAGCAGTTCGACAGTGAACTATGGCTACACCTTC. This gives the protein CASSSTVNYGYTF. The chain employs TRBV27 and TRBJ1-2; D might be TRBD1 (5 bases). Germline V CDR1 and CDR2: MNHEY, SMNVEV (reference sequence). V shed 4 bases and J shed 2 bases, with 8 bases lying between them. This CDR3 comprises 13 residues.

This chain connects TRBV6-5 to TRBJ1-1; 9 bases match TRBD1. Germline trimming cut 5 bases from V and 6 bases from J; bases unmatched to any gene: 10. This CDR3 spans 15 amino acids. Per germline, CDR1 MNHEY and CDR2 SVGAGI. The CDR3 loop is CASSRGDREIAEAFF. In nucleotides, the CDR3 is TGTGCCAGCAGTAGGGGGGACAGGGAGATCGCTGAAGCTTTCTTT.

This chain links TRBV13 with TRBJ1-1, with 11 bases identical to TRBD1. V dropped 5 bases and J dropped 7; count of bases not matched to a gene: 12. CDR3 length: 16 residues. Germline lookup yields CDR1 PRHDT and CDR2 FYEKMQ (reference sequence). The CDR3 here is CASSLRGGTGGNEAFF. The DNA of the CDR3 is TGTGCCAGCAGCCTTAGAGGAGGGACAGGGGGTAATGAAGCTTTCTTT.

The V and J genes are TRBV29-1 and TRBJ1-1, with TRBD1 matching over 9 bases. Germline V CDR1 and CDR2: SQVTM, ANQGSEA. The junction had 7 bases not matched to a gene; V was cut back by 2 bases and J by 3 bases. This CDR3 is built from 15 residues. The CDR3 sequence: CSVERDRELYTEAFF. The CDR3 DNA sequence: TGCAGCGTTGAACGGGACAGGGAGCTTTACACTGAAGCTTTCTTT.

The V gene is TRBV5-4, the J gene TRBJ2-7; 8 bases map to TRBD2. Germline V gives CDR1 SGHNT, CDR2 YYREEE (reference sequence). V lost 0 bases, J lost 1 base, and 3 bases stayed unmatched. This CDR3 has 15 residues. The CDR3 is CASSLAGGGSYEQYF. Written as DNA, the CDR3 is TGTGCCAGCAGCTTGGCCGGGGGGGGGTCCTACGAGCAGTACTTC.

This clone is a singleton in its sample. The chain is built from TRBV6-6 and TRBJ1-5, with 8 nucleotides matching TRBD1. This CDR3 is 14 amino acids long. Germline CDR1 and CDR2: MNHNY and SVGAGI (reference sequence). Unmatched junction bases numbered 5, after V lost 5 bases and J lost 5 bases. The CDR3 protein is CASSPRQGYQPQHF. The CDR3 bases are TGTGCCAGCAGTCCGAGACAGGGGTATCAGCCCCAGCATTTT.

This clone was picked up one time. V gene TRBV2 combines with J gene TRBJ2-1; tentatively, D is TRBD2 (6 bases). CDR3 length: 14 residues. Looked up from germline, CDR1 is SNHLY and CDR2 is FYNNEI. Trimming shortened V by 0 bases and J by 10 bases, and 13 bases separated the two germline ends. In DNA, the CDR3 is TGTGCCAGCAGTGAAGCGCTTCGGGGGAGGGAGCAGTTCTTC. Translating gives CASSEALRGREQFF.

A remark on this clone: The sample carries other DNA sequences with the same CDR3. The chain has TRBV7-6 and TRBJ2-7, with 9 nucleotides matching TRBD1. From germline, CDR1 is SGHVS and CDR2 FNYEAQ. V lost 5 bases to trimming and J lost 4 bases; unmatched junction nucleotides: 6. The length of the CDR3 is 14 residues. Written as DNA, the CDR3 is TGTGCCAGCAGCCTCGGGACAGGGTCATACGAGCAGTACTTC. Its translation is CASSLGTGSYEQYF.

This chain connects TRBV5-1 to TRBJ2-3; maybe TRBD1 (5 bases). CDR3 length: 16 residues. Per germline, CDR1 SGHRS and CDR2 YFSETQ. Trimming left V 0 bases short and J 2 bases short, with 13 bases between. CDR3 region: CASSLGGSGYTDTQYF. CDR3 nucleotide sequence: TGCGCCAGCAGCTTGGGGGGCTCCGGCTACACAGATACGCAGTATTTT.

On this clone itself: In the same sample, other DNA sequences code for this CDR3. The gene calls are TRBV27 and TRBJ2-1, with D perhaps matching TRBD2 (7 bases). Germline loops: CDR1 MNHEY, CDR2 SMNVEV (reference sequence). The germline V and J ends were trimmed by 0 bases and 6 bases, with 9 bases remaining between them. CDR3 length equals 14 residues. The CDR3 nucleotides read TGTGCCAGCAGTTTATCGGGGGGGGCCAATGAGCAGTTCTTC. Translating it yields CASSLSGGANEQFF.

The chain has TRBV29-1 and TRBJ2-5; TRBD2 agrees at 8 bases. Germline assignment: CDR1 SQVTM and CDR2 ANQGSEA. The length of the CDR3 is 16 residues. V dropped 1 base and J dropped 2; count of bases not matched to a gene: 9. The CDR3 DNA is TGCAGCGTTGAAGGTATAAAGCGGGAGTCACAAGAGACCCAGTACTTC. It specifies CSVEGIKRESQETQYF.

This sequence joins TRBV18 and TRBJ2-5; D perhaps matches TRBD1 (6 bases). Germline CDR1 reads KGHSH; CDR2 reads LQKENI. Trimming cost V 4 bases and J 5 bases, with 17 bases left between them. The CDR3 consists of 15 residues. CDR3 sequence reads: CASSRQGIGRETQYF. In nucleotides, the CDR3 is TGTGCCAGCTCACGGCAGGGGATCGGGCGGGAGACCCAGTACTTC.

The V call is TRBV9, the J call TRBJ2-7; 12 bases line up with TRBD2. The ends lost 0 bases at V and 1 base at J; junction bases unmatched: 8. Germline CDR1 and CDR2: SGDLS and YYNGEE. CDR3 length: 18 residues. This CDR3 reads CASSVGLAGVGRSYEQYF. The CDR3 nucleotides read TGTGCCAGCAGCGTAGGACTAGCGGGAGTCGGGAGGTCCTACGAGCAGTACTTC.

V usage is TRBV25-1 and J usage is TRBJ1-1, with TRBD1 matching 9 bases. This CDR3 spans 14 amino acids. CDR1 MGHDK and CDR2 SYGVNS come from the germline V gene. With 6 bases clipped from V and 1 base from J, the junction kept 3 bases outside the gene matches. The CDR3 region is CASRTGGANTEAFF. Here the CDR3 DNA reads TGTGCCAGCAGAACAGGGGGCGCGAACACTGAAGCTTTCTTT.

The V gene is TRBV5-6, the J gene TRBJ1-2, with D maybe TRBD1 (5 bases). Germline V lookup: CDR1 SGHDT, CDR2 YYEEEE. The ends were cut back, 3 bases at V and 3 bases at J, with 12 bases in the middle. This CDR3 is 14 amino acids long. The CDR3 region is CASSSQGLDYGYTF. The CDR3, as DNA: TGTGCCAGCAGCTCTCAGGGTTTAGACTATGGCTACACCTTC.